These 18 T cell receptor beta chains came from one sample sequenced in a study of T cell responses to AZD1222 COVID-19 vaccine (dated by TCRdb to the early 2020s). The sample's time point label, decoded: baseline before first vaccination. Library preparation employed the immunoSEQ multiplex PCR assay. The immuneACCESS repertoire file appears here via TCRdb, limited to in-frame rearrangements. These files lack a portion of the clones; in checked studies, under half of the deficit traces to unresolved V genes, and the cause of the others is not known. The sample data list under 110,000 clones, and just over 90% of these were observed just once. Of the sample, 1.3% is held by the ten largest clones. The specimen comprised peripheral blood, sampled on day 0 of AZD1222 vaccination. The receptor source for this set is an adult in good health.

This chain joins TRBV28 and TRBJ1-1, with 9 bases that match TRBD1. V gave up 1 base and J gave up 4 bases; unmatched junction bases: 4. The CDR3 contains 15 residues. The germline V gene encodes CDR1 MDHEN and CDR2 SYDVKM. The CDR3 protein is CASSLSRDRATEAFF. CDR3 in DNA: TGTGCCAGCAGTTTATCCCGGGACAGGGCCACTGAAGCTTTCTTT.

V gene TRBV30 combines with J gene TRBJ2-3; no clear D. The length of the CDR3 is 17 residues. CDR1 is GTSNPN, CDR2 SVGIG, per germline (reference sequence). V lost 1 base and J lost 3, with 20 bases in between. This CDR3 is CAWSGPPASVTTDTQYF. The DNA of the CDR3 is TGTGCCTGGAGTGGGCCCCCAGCTTCTGTCACGACAGATACGCAGTATTTT.

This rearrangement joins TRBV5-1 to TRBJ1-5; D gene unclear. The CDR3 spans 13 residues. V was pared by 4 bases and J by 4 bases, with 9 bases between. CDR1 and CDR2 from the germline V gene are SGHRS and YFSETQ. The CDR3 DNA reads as TGCGCCAGCAGCCAGGACCCTAATCAGCCCCAGCATTTT. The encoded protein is CASSQDPNQPQHF.

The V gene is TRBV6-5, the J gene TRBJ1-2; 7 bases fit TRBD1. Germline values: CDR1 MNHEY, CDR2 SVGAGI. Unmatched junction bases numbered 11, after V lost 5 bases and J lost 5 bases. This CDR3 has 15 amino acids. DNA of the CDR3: TGTGCCAGCAGTCTTACTATAGGGGGCGGGTATGGCTACACCTTC. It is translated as CASSLTIGGGYGYTF.

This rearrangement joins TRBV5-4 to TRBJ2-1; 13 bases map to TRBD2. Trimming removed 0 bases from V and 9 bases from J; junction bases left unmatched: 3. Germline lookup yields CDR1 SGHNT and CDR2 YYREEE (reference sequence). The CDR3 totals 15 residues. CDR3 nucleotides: TGTGCCAGCAGCTTGGGACTAGCGGGGGGTCCTGAGCAGTTCTTC. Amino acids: CASSLGLAGGPEQFF.

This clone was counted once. CDR3 bases: TGTGCCAGCAGTGACTCACAGGGCCTCTATGGCTACACCTTC. As protein: CASSDSQGLYGYTF. The chain recombines TRBV6-4 with TRBJ1-2, with D perhaps TRBD1 (6 bases). Trimming stripped 0 bases from V and 4 bases from J, with 9 bases between. Germline CDR1 MRHNA, CDR2 SNTAGT. The CDR3 is 14 amino acids.

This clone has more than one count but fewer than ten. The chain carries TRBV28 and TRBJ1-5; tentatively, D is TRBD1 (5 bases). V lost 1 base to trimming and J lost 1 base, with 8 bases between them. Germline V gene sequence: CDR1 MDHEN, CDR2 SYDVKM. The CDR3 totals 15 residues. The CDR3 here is CASSLSAGSNQPQHF. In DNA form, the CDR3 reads TGTGCCAGCAGTTTATCGGCAGGGAGCAATCAGCCCCAGCATTTT.

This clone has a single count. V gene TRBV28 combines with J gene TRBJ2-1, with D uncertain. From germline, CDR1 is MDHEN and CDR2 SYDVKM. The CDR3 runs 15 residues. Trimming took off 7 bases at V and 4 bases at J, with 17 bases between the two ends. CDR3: CASTIPSDGYNEQFF. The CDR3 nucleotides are TGTGCCAGCACTATACCCTCGGACGGATACAATGAGCAGTTCTTC.

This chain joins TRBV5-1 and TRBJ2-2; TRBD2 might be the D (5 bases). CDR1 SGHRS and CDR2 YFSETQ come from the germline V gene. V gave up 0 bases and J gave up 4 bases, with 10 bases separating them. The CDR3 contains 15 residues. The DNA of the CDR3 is TGCGCCAGCAGCTTGGTCTCTAGCTCCACCGGGGAGCTGTTTTTT. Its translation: CASSLVSSSTGELFF.

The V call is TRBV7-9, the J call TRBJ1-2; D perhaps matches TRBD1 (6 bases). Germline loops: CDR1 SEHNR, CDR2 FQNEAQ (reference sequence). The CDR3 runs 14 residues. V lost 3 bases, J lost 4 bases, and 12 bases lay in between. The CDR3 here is CASSLAQGTYGYTF. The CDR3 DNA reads TGTGCCAGCAGCTTGGCCCAGGGGACCTATGGCTACACCTTC.

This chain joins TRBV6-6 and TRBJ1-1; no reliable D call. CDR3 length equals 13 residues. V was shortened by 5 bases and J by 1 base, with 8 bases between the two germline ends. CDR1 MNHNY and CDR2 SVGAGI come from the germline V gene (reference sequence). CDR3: CASSRLQNTEAFF. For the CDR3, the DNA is TGTGCCAGCAGTCGACTTCAGAACACTGAAGCTTTCTTT.

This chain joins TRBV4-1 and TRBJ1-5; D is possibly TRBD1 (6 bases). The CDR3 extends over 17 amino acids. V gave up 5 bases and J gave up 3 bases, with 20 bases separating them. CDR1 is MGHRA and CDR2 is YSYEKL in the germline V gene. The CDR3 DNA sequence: TGCGCCAGCAGCGCCCGCCTGAGGGGGACCCCCAATCAGCCCCAGCATTTT. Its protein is CASSARLRGTPNQPQHF.

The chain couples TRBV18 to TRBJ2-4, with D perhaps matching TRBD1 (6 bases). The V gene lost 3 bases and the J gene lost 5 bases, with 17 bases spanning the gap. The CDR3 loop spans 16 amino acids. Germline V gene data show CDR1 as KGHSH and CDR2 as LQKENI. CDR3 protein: CASSPTGWSLENIQYF. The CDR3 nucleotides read TGTGCCAGCTCACCTACAGGGTGGTCCCTGGAAAACATTCAGTACTTC.

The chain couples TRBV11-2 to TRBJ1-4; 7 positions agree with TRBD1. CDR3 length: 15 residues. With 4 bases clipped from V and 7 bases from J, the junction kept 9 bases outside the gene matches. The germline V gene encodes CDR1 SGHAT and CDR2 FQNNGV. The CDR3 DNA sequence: TGTGCCAGCAGCTCTCTACAGGGGCGGAGTGAAAAACTGTTTTTT. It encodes CASSSLQGRSEKLFF. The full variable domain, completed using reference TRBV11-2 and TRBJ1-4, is EAGVAQSPRYKIIEKRQSVAFWCNPISGHATLYWYQQILGQGPKLLIQFQNNGVVDDSQLPKDRFSAERLKGVDSTLKIQPAKLEDSAVYLCASSSLQGRSEKLFFGSGTQLSVL.

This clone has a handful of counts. The CDR3 loop is CASSQVRNEAFF. The DNA of the CDR3 is TGCGCCAGCAGCCAAGTAAGGAATGAAGCTTTCTTT. The rearrangement uses TRBV4-1 and TRBJ1-1; D call uncertain. The CDR3 covers 12 residues. V gave up 1 base and J gave up 7 bases, with 7 bases separating them. The germline V gene encodes CDR1 MGHRA and CDR2 YSYEKL.

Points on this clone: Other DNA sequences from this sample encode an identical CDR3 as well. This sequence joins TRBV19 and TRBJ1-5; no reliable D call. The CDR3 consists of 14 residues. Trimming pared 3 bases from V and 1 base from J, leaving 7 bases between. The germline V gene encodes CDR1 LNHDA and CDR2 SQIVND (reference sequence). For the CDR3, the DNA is TGTGCCAGTAGTATTCGAGACAGCAATCAGCCCCAGCATTTT. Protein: CASSIRDSNQPQHF.

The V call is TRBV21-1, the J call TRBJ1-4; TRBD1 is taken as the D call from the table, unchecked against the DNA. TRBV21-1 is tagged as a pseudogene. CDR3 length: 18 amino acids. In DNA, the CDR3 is TGTGCCAGCAGCAAAGTACAAGCCACAGGGCCCTTTAATGAAAAACTGTTTTTT. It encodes CASSKVQATGPFNEKLFF.

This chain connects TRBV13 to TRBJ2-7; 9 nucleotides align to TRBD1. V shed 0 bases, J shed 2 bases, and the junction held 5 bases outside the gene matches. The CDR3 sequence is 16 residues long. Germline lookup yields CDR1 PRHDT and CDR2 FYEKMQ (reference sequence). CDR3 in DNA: TGTGCCAGCAGCTTAGGCCGACAGGGGGAAACCTACGAGCAGTACTTC. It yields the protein CASSLGRQGETYEQYF.